This T cell receptor (beta chain) was profiled in a study of tumor-infiltrating lymphocytes in primary liver carcinoma (dated by TCRdb to 2017 to 2019). Study-wide context: Between November 2015 and March 2016, several patients in China with histopathologically diagnosed primary liver carcinoma had their tumors surgically resected. The five patients, three men and two women aged 30 to 69 years, had hepatocellular carcinoma (four) or combined HCC and intrahepatic cholangiocarcinoma (one). The five patients had tumors staged T1-T3 N0M0, with maximum diameters ranging from roughly 4.2 to 10 cm. Roughly 3.5 to 7.5 million productive TCRbeta reads were obtained per sample, and no significant difference in read depth was found between tissue types. TCRbeta repertoire sequencing, expression microarrays and whole-exome sequencing were combined in the study across five regions of each liver tumor, with adjacent normal tissue and blood also included. A total of about 35 specimens from 5 patients, comprising approximately 25 tumor regions, 5 adjacent noncancerous liver tissues and 5 peripheral blood samples, were covered by TCRbeta repertoire sequencing. Repertoires from technical replicates were highly reproducible, with mean shared-clone rates roughly 0.86 and correlation coefficients above 0.95.

Overall results and qualifications from the work: The top 250 clones accounted for a significantly greater share of the repertoire in tumors than in blood (p = 0.039). Pairs of tumor regions showed greater repertoire overlap (mean around 35%) than tumor-adjacent pairs (roughly 17%) or tumor-blood pairs (roughly 15%), which is consistent with antigen-driven expansion. Bulk unsorted samples precluded comparing CD4+ and CD8+ T cell repertoires. Only five patients were included in the study, and the authors note that the findings should be validated in a larger study. Only the TCR beta chain was sequenced, which likely underestimates true repertoire diversity because unpaired alpha chains were not captured.

Blood RNA was extracted from unsorted whole blood with TRIzol reagent; germline DNA came from the DNeasy Blood & Tissue kit. Chronic HBV infection was present in the patients, and the patients were treatment-naive at sampling. Approximately 4 milliliters of peripheral blood were collected into K2EDTA tubes before surgery. Starting from approximately 0.5 ug total RNA, TCRbeta-specific cDNA was produced by reverse transcription with a constant-region primer and ProtoScript II reverse transcriptase. Construction of the TCRbeta libraries relied on three nested rounds of multiplex PCR, following a slightly modified ARM-PCR procedure. The first two PCR rounds used multiplex TRBV1-TRBV30 forward primers with a Cbeta reverse primer, each for 10 cycles. A final 25-cycle PCR with Deep VentR polymerase added sample barcodes and Illumina adapters. Before sequencing, amplicons of 200-500 bp were purified from gel using a QIAquick gel extraction kit. An Illumina HiSeq 2500 was used to sequence the TCRbeta amplicons, generating 250-bp paired-end reads. From the authors' description of their analysis: Quality trimming of reads was performed with Trimmomatic v0.33, and paired reads were merged with FLASH v1.2.11 so that full CDR3 sequences could be recovered. V, D and J germline segments were assigned to the rearranged TCRbeta sequences using MiGEC v1.2.1b. Clonotype statistics and Shannon-Wiener diversity indices were computed with VDJtools v1.0.0. Except for diversity analysis, only the 250 most abundant clonotypes of each sample were used in subsequent analyses to reduce sampling bias. The public reads were reprocessed in TCRdb via fastp at Q25 and MiXCR, keeping in-frame beta chains. CDR3 protein sequences are deduplicated, and each keeps its most common genes and DNA. The authors' filters were not applied to this entry. Here the sample has about 210,000 distinct CDR3 sequences; almost 65% occur a single time. Around 7.1% of the sample belongs to the ten largest clones.

The germline V gene supplies CDR1 SNHLY and CDR2 FYNNEI. The germline V and J ends show losses of 6 bases and 1 base respectively, and no gene match explains 4 bases of the junction. The CDR3 holds 14 amino acids from the cysteine to the phenylalanine. Of all the DNA, just the CDR3 is kept, 42 bases in frame from base 1. Comments on this clonotype: Its antigen is not yet known. Base qualities were left out, and no much larger clone turns up one base away.

Input material: peripheral blood. The rearranged chain carries TRBV2 and TRBJ1-1; 8 middle bases align to TRBD1. The origin of this receptor is a woman aged 55-69 years with primary liver carcinoma and hepatitis B virus infection. The CDR3: CASRDRAGNTEAFF. In nucleotide form, the sequence is TGTGCCAGCAGGGACAGGGCCGGGAACACTGAAGCTTTCTTT.